Below are 3 T cell receptor beta chains sequenced from a single sample in a study of OX40 agonist ivuxolimab in advanced cancers. Libraries were prepared by immunoSEQ multiplex PCR; TCRdb keeps only in-frame clonotypes and omits some of them. Here the sample spans roughly 15,000 clones, 60% to 85% being singletons. The sequencing here drew on CD4+ or CD8+ T cells sorted from blood, taken in a trial of the OX40 agonist ivuxolimab. These receptors came from an adult with an advanced solid tumor such as melanoma, head and neck, liver or kidney cancer.

CDR3 sequence reads: CASSPGGDGELFF. In nucleotides, the CDR3 is TGTGCCAGCAGCCCCGGTGGGGACGGGGAGCTGTTTTTT. This chain links TRBV6-6 with TRBJ2-2; no firm D call. The CDR3 loop spans 13 amino acids. Germline values: CDR1 MNHNY, CDR2 SVGAGI (reference sequence). Trimming took 6 bases from V and 7 from J, leaving 12 bases between them.

The chain combines TRBV6-5 with TRBJ1-1; D possibly corresponds to TRBD1 (5 bases). Germline-derived CDR1 and CDR2 are MNHEY and SVGAGI. The ends were cut back, 6 bases at V and 4 bases at J, with 15 bases in the middle. CDR3 length: 14 amino acids. For the CDR3, the DNA is TGTGCCAGCAGCTCCTTCTCGGGGGGCACTGAAGCTTTCTTT. It encodes CASSSFSGGTEAFF.

The rearrangement uses TRBV5-8 and TRBJ2-5, with D perhaps TRBD2 (6 bases). With 2 bases removed from V and 4 bases from J, the gap between germline ends came to 12 bases. Germline-derived CDR1 and CDR2 are SGHTS and YDEGEE. The CDR3 loop spans 14 amino acids. Here the CDR3 reads CASSLGLRGETQYF. For the CDR3, the DNA is TGTGCCAGCAGCTTAGGACTACGAGGAGAGACCCAGTACTTC.